A selection of T cell receptor beta chains follows, all from one sample in a study of CD8 T cells in Susac syndrome. TCRdb redid the calling of the immunoSEQ multiplex PCR reads with MiXCR, one entry per CDR3 protein. The table records 170,000 or so distinct CDR3 sequences, under 95% of them present only once. Source material: CD4+ T cells from PBMCs. The source of these receptors is a human donor with multiple sclerosis. CDR3s include the opening cysteine and the closing phenylalanine or tryptophan. Each record gives: CDR3 length, clone size, D gene, J gene, V gene, CDR3 DNA, CDR3 protein. D genes are given only for firm matches. Clone size is shown for a subset of rows, as once, few, many or a class of expanded clone.

13 | - | - | TRBJ2-5 | TRBV30 | TGTGCCTGGAGAGGGGGAGGTTGGGAGACCCAGTACTTC | CAWRGGGWETQYF
13 | - | - | TRBJ2-7 | TRBV6-2/TRBV6-3 | TGTGCCAGCCTGGAAAGGGGTCGGTACGAGCAGTACTTC | CASLERGRYEQYF
13 | - | - | TRBJ2-7 | TRBV20-1 | TGCAGTGCTAGTGACGGGAGCTCCTACGAGCAGTACTTC | CSASDGSSYEQYF
14 | - | - | TRBJ2-3 | TRBV5-1 | TGCGCCAGCAGCGGGGAACGGAGCACAGATACGCAGTATTTT | CASSGERSTDTQYF
15 | - | TRBD2 | TRBJ2-5 | TRBV12-3/TRBV12-4 | TGTGCCAGCAGTTTATATGATAGCGGGAGAGAGACCCAGTACTTC | CASSLYDSGRETQYF
16 | - | TRBD2 | TRBJ2-5 | TRBV7-8 | TGTGCCAGCAGCCCAAACCCACTAGCGGGGCAAGAGACCCAGTACTTC | CASSPNPLAGQETQYF
15 | - | - | TRBJ2-7 | TRBV7-2 | TGTGCCAGCACCTCCGGACAGTCGGGTTTTTACGAGCAGTACTTC | CASTSGQSGFYEQYF
12 | few | - | TRBJ2-7 | TRBV20-1 | TGCAGTGCTAGCGGGGAGGCCTACGAGCAGTACTTC | CSASGEAYEQYF
13 | - | - | TRBJ2-1 | TRBV12-3/TRBV12-4 | TGTGCCAGCAGTTTTTGGGTGAACAATGAGCAGTTCTTC | CASSFWVNNEQFF
15 | - | - | TRBJ1-6 | TRBV6-5 | TGTGCCAGCAGTTACTCCAGAAGCGGGGATTCACCCCTCCACTTT | CASSYSRSGDSPLHF
14 | once | - | TRBJ1-6 | TRBV4-1 | TGCGCCAGCAGCCAAGGCCCCTGGAGGTCACCCCTCCACTTT | CASSQGPWRSPLHF
15 | - | TRBD2 | TRBJ2-5 | TRBV5-1 | TGCGCCAGCAGCTTGGGACTAGCGGGGGAAGAGACCCAGTACTTC | CASSLGLAGEETQYF
14 | once | - | TRBJ1-2 | TRBV5-1 | TGCGCCAGCAGCTTGGGCTTAGAGAACTATGGCTACACCTTC | CASSLGLENYGYTF
13 | - | - | TRBJ1-1 | TRBV10-3 | TGTGCCATCAGCAATTACGGACAGACTGAAGCTTTCTTT | CAISNYGQTEAFF
13 | - | - | TRBJ2-7 | TRBV7-2 | TGTGCCAGCAGCTTAGGCCCATACTACGAGCAGTACTTC | CASSLGPYYEQYF
13 | - | TRBD2 | TRBJ2-1 | TRBV30 | TGTGCCTGGAGCCGGGGGGAATACAATGAGCAGTTCTTC | CAWSRGEYNEQFF
14 | - | - | TRBJ1-2 | TRBV7-6 | TGTGCCAGCAGCTTAGGAGAGGCGGGCTATGGCTACACCTTC | CASSLGEAGYGYTF
12 | - | - | TRBJ2-7 | TRBV6-2/TRBV6-3 | TGTGCCAGCAGGGAGATACGGGGCGAGCAGTACTTC | CASREIRGEQYF
16 | - | TRBD2 | TRBJ2-1 | TRBV15 | TGTGCCACCAGTACTACGCTAGCGGGCGTTTACAATGAGCAGTTCTTC | CATSTTLAGVYNEQFF
16 | - | TRBD1 | TRBJ1-2 | TRBV4-3 | TGCGCCAGCAGCCAAGATTTAGGGACAGGGTCCTATGGCTACACCTTC | CASSQDLGTGSYGYTF
15 | - | - | TRBJ2-5 | TRBV6-2/TRBV6-3 | TGTGCCAGCAGTTACTCGACACTAGCAAGGGAGACCCAGTACTTC | CASSYSTLARETQYF
13 | - | - | TRBJ1-2 | TRBV3-1 | TGTGCCAGCAGCCAAGATATCAGGTCTGGCTACACCTTC | CASSQDIRSGYTF
15 | - | TRBD1 | TRBJ2-7 | TRBV3-1 | TGTGCCAGCAGCCTCCGACGACAGGGACCCTACGAGCAGTACTTC | CASSLRRQGPYEQYF
16 | - | - | TRBJ1-4 | TRBV2 | TGTGCCAGCAGTGAGGCCCCGACTGCAACTAATGAAAAACTGTTTTTT | CASSEAPTATNEKLFF
13 | - | - | TRBJ2-3 | TRBV6-2/TRBV6-3 | TGTGCCAGCAGTTTCGGGAACCCAGATACGCAGTATTTT | CASSFGNPDTQYF
14 | - | - | TRBJ2-6 | TRBV12-3/TRBV12-4 | TGTGCCAGCAGTTTGACTAGTCAGGGTCGTATCCTGACTTTC | CASSLTSQGRILTF
15 | - | - | TRBJ2-6 | TRBV3-1 | TGTGCCAGCAGCCTAGGGACGGCTGGGGCCAACGTCCTGACTTTC | CASSLGTAGANVLTF
18 | - | TRBD2 | TRBJ2-7 | TRBV6-2/TRBV6-3 | TGTGCCAGCAATCGACGGAACCGGCGGGAGGGCGGGTCCTACGAGCAGTACTTC | CASNRRNRREGGSYEQYF
15 | - | TRBD1 | TRBJ1-4 | TRBV7-9 | TGTGCCAGCAGCTCTCAGGGGGCGTCTAATGAAAAACTGTTTTTT | CASSSQGASNEKLFF
15 | - | TRBD2 | TRBJ2-1 | TRBV9 | TGTGCCAGCAGAGGCGGGGGGGCTAACTACAATGAGCAGTTCTTC | CASRGGGANYNEQFF
14 | - | TRBD1 | TRBJ1-6 | TRBV12-3/TRBV12-4 | TGTGCCAGCAGTTCTGGACAGGATAATTCACCCCTCCACTTT | CASSSGQDNSPLHF
13 | - | - | TRBJ1-5 | TRBV12-3/TRBV12-4 | TGTGCCACCTCCGTTACGATTGATCAGCCCCAGCATTTT | CATSVTIDQPQHF
15 | - | - | TRBJ1-1 | TRBV20-1 | TGCAGTGCTAGAGATGACCCAGGTCAGAACACTGAAGCTTTCTTT | CSARDDPGQNTEAFF
15 | - | - | TRBJ1-1 | TRBV29-1 | TGCAGCGTTGCTAAGGGAGCCAGGCAAAACACTGAAGCTTTCTTT | CSVAKGARQNTEAFF
16 | - | - | TRBJ2-7 | TRBV7-2 | TGTGCCAGCAGCTTAGCCGGAATGCCTAGACAATACGAGCAGTACTTC | CASSLAGMPRQYEQYF
14 | - | - | TRBJ2-7 | TRBV20-1 | TGCAGTGCTACGGGGACCCTGTTGGACTACGAGCAGTACTTC | CSATGTLLDYEQYF
16 | once | - | TRBJ1-6 | TRBV5-1 | TGCGCCAGCAGCTTGGACGGGGGGCGCGGAAATTCACCCCTCCACTTT | CASSLDGGRGNSPLHF
15 | - | TRBD1 | TRBJ2-7 | TRBV5-1 | TGCGCCAGCAGCTTACGAGGACAGGGGTTTGACGAGCAGTACTTC | CASSLRGQGFDEQYF
14 | few | - | TRBJ2-7 | TRBV3-1 | TGTGCCAGCAGCCAACGGGTTGGCTCATACGAGCAGTACTTC | CASSQRVGSYEQYF
13 | - | TRBD1 | TRBJ2-5 | TRBV5-1 | TGCGCCAGTGAGACAGGGAGCGAAGAGACCCAGTACTTC | CASETGSEETQYF
14 | once | - | TRBJ1-2 | TRBV5-1 | TGCGCCAGCAGCTTGTACAGGGCCGGCGATGGCTACACCTTC | CASSLYRAGDGYTF
16 | - | TRBD2 | TRBJ2-1 | TRBV6-2/TRBV6-3 | TGTGCCAGCAGTTCTTTAGGGACTAGGAAGAACAATGAGCAGTTCTTC | CASSSLGTRKNNEQFF
15 | once | TRBD1 | TRBJ1-1 | TRBV20-1 | TGCAGTGCTCCCCGTCGGACAGGGGCCGCGACTGAAGCTTTCTTT | CSAPRRTGAATEAFF
15 | once | - | TRBJ2-6 | TRBV5-6 | TGTGCCAGCTCGGACAGTCGCTCTGGGGCCAACGTCCTGACTTTC | CASSDSRSGANVLTF
16 | - | - | TRBJ2-3 | TRBV6-5 | TGTGCCAGCAGTTCACCATACGGGGGAAGCACAGATACGCAGTATTTT | CASSSPYGGSTDTQYF
16 | - | TRBD2 | TRBJ2-5 | TRBV7-8 | TGTGCCAGCAGCTCCACAGGGAGCGGGGGGTGGGAGACCCAGTACTTC | CASSSTGSGGWETQYF
15 | - | - | TRBJ2-4 | TRBV12-3/TRBV12-4 | TGTGCCAGCAGTGCTAACCTAGGGGCCAAAAACATTCAGTACTTC | CASSANLGAKNIQYF